This passage covers 11 T cell receptor beta chains from one sample sequenced in a study of blood T cells in healthy people across ages. Combining a sample-barcoded 5' primer with a J-beta primer mix, a second PCR ran for roughly 6 to 12 cycles. TCRdb passed the 5' RACE reads through MiXCR, listing each CDR3 protein once. This table holds about 1.8 million distinct CDR3 sequences, around half found once. The sequenced material came from blood. These receptors all come from a woman aged 35 to 49 in good health.

V and J are TRBV28 and TRBJ2-1; no definite D call. There are 15 residues in the CDR3. Looked up from germline, CDR1 is MDHEN and CDR2 is SYDVKM. Trimming cost V 8 bases and J 5 bases, with 19 bases left between them. The CDR3 DNA reads TGTGCCAGCCCCCCGGCCGGGCAGGTCGACAATGAGCAGTTCTTC. Encoded protein: CASPPAGQVDNEQFF.

The rearrangement joins TRBV7-3 to TRBJ2-5; D gene uncertain. The CDR3 spans 14 residues. V lost 5 bases to trimming and J lost 1 base, with 11 bases between them. CDR1 is SGHTA, CDR2 FQGTGA, per germline. The CDR3 DNA reads TGTGCCAGCAGCCGATCGCCAGCCCAAGAGACCCAGTACTTC. The encoded protein is CASSRSPAQETQYF.

For the CDR3, the DNA is TGTGCCAGCAGCTTAGTACAGTTGGATCAGCCCCAGCATTTT. Translated, it gives CASSLVQLDQPQHF. V is TRBV7-2 and J is TRBJ1-5; D remains unclear. Germline CDR1 reads SGHTA; CDR2 reads FQGNSA. The CDR3 covers 14 residues. The ends were cut back, 1 base at V and 5 bases at J, with 9 bases in the middle.

For this clonotype: Possible read error: a much larger clone is one base away. J is TRBJ2-4 and V is TRBV6-5, with D tentatively TRBD2 (5 bases). The CDR3 sequence is 14 residues long. Germline V gene data show CDR1 as MNHEY and CDR2 as SVGAGI. CDR3 in amino acids: CASSYGLAKNSQYF. CDR3 bases: TGTGCCAGCAGTTACGGCCTAGCCAAAAACAGTCAGTACTTC.

On this clonotype: This may be a read error, as it is one base from a much larger clone. Written as DNA, the CDR3 is TGTGCCAGCACGCGGGGGGGCGGCACAGATATGCAGTATTTT. As protein: CASTRGGGTDMQYF. The chain is built from TRBV7-2 and TRBJ2-3, with 9 bases matching TRBD2. Per the germline V gene, CDR1 is SGHTA and CDR2 is FQGNSA. The CDR3 spans 14 residues.

This clonotype was observed once. The germline gene is not matched at one end of the junction; a read error may be the cause. The chain links TRBV4-1 to TRBJ1-2; D not resolved. The CDR3 has 15 amino acids. In germline, CDR1 is MGHRA, CDR2 YSYEKL. The CDR3 region is CASSQAGGFNYGHTF. The CDR3 nucleotides read TGCGCCAGCAGCCAAGCAGGAGGATTTAACTATGGCCACACCTTC.

This chain links TRBV6-1 with TRBJ2-1; the D gene is possibly TRBD2 (6 bases). CDR3 size: 16 residues. V lost 6 bases and J lost 3, with 18 bases in between. In germline, CDR1 is MNHNS, CDR2 SASEGT. The CDR3 sequence is CASSREEAGRYNEQFF. CDR3 bases: TGTGCCAGCAGCCGAGAGGAAGCGGGTCGCTACAATGAGCAGTTCTTC.

The J gene is TRBJ2-2, the V gene TRBV6-5; 11 bases are shared with TRBD1. Germline-derived CDR1 and CDR2 are MNHEY and SVGAGI. The ends lost 4 bases at V and 5 bases at J; junction bases unmatched: 6. The CDR3 sequence is 16 residues long. CDR3 nucleotides: TGTGCCAGCAGTTTAGGGACAGGGGGGTCGACCGGGGAGCTGTTTTTT. It translates to CASSLGTGGSTGELFF.

The V gene is TRBV12-3 or TRBV12-4, the J gene TRBJ1-1; D might be TRBD1 (5 bases). The length of the CDR3 is 16 residues. Between the trimmed V and J ends, which lost 3 bases and 5 bases, there was a span of 19 bases. CDR3 amino acids: CASSFRVLGKGTEAFF. CDR3 bases: TGTGCCAGCAGTTTCAGGGTATTGGGGAAGGGGACTGAAGCTTTCTTT.

V and J are TRBV5-6 and TRBJ2-5; tentatively, D is TRBD2 (5 bases). The V end was cut by 10 bases, the J end by 1 base, with 14 bases between. The CDR3 runs to 13 residues. Germline lookup yields CDR1 SGHDT and CDR2 YYEEEE. CDR3 amino acids: CAGKERAQETQYF. The CDR3 coding sequence is TGTGCCGGCAAGGAGAGGGCCCAAGAGACCCAGTACTTC. Full variable domain (rest looked up from reference TRBV5-6 and TRBJ2-5): DAGVTQSPTHLIKTRGQQVTLRCSPKSGHDTVSWYQQALGQGPQFIFQYYEEEERQRGNFPDRFSGHQFPNYSSELNVNALLLGDSALYLCAGKERAQETQYFGPGTRLLVL.

J is TRBJ2-5 and V is TRBV12-3 or TRBV12-4; unclear D gene. Trimming pared 5 bases from V and 3 bases from J, leaving 19 bases between. CDR3 length equals 16 residues. The CDR3 is CASSRIGVGKKETQYF. The CDR3 DNA follows: TGTGCCAGCAGTCGGATTGGCGTGGGGAAGAAAGAGACCCAGTACTTC.